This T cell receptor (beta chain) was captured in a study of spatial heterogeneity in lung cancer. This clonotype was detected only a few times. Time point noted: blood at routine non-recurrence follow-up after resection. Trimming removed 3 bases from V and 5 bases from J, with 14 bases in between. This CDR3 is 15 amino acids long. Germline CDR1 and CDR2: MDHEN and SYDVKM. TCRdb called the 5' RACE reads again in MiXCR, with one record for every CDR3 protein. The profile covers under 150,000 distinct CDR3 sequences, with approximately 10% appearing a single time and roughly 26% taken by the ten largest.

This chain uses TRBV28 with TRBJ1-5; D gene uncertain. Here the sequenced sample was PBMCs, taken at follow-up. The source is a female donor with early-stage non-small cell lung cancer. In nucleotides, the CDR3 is TGTGCCAGCAGTTTGGGCCAACTAAGATATCAGCCCCAGCATTTT. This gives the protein CASSLGQLRYQPQHF.